The next 10 T cell receptor beta chains were all read from a single sample in a study of radiotherapy plus CTLA-4 blockade in lung cancer. Only in-frame clones appear in the TCRdb table, and some are missing; sequencing was by immunoSEQ multiplex PCR. Of 95,000 to 150,000 clones in the sample, around 89% were seen once. The material sequenced was peripheral blood, taken from a patient treated with radiotherapy plus ipilimumab. These receptors were collected from a human donor with non-small cell lung cancer that progressed on radiotherapy plus ipilimumab.

CDR3 DNA: TGTGCCAGCGGGTGGGGGACAGGGGCCAATCAGCCCCAGCATTTT. The encoded protein is CASGWGTGANQPQHF. The rearrangement links TRBV6-1 to TRBJ1-5; 10 bases line up with TRBD1. This CDR3 has 15 residues. The V and J ends lost 8 bases and 3 bases, in that order; junction bases with no gene match: 7. The germline V gene encodes CDR1 MNHNS and CDR2 SASEGT.

This clone was observed once. This rearrangement joins TRBV27 to TRBJ1-4; D unresolved. There are 15 residues in the CDR3. Trimming shortened V by 5 bases and J by 7 bases, and 17 bases separated the two germline ends. Germline V CDR1 and CDR2: MNHEY, SMNVEV (reference sequence). Here the CDR3 reads CASSTSRGVSEKLFF. The CDR3, as DNA: TGTGCCAGCAGTACATCTCGGGGAGTGAGTGAAAAACTGTTTTTT.

The CDR3 protein is CASSLDRRETQYF. CDR3 nucleotides: TGTGCCAGCAGCCTCGACCGGAGGGAGACCCAGTACTTC. This chain joins TRBV4-2 and TRBJ2-5, with a possible D match to TRBD2 (5 bases). This CDR3 region has 13 residues. The germline gives CDR1 LGHNA, CDR2 YNFKEQ. V was pared by 4 bases and J by 5 bases, with 11 bases between.

The V gene is TRBV29-1, the J gene TRBJ2-6, with D perhaps TRBD1 (6 bases). The germline gives CDR1 SQVTM, CDR2 ANQGSEA. This CDR3 contains 15 residues. V dropped 6 bases and J dropped 0 bases, with 12 bases sitting between them. The DNA of the CDR3 is TGCAGCGTGGGGGCGACGACCTCTGGGGCCAACGTCCTGACTTTC. It encodes CSVGATTSGANVLTF.

J is TRBJ1-2 and V is TRBV6-1, with D perhaps TRBD1 (5 bases). CDR1 is MNHNS, CDR2 SASEGT, per germline. The CDR3 loop spans 14 amino acids. Trimming cost V 0 bases and J 4 bases, with 9 bases left between them. Written as DNA, the CDR3 is TGTGCCAGCAGTGAAGCGGGGGGGTCCTATGGCTACACCTTC. This gives the protein CASSEAGGSYGYTF.

The CDR3 DNA sequence: TGTGCCAGCAGGGCAGACAGGGGGAGGTTGGCTGAAGCTTTCTTT. Encoded protein: CASRADRGRLAEAFF. The V and J genes are TRBV6-5 and TRBJ1-1; 9 bases are a match to TRBD1. The CDR3 sequence is 15 residues long. Germline CDR1 reads MNHEY; CDR2 reads SVGAGI. V shed 6 bases and J 6 bases; nucleotides not matched to a gene: 11.

The chain recombines TRBV28 with TRBJ2-5; maybe TRBD2 (6 bases). V was trimmed by 5 bases and J by 5 bases, leaving 18 bases between them. From germline, CDR1 is MDHEN and CDR2 SYDVKM. The CDR3 runs to 15 residues. CDR3 sequence: CASSAPGLRPETQYF. In DNA, the CDR3 is TGTGCCAGCAGTGCACCGGGACTTAGGCCCGAGACCCAGTACTTC.

On this clone itself: A junction end diverges from the germline sequence, so it may reflect a read error. The chain links TRBV11-3 to TRBJ2-7; 8 bases line up with TRBD1. The CDR3 contains 11 residues. Germline V CDR1 and CDR2: SGHNT, YENEEA. DNA of the CDR3: TGTGCCAGCAGCTTAGAGGACAGGGAGTGCTTC. Translation gives CASSLEDRECF.

The chain uses TRBV2 and TRBJ2-2; 8 bases map to TRBD2. CDR1 SNHLY and CDR2 FYNNEI come from the germline V gene. J gave up 5 bases and V 6 bases, and 20 bases lay outside the gene matches. The CDR3 loop spans 19 amino acids. CDR3 residues: CASSTLTMGLGPGTGELFF. The CDR3, as DNA: TGTGCCAGCAGCACCCTGACGATGGGACTAGGCCCGGGAACCGGGGAGCTGTTTTTT. The variable domain in full, with the rest retrieved from reference TRBV2 and TRBJ2-2, is EPEVTQTPSHQVTQMGQEVILRCVPISNHLYFYWYRQILGQKVEFLVSFYNNEISEKSEIFDDQFSVERPDGSNFTLKIRSTKLEDSAMYFCASSTLTMGLGPGTGELFFGEGSRLTVL.

Worth noting for this clone: Additional DNA sequences in this sample encode the identical CDR3. This CDR3 reads CASSEGTYEQYF. DNA for the CDR3: TGTGCCAGCAGTGAAGGGACCTACGAGCAGTACTTC. The J gene is TRBJ2-7, the V gene TRBV2; D remains ambiguous. Trimming left V 1 base short and J 2 bases short, with 3 bases between. The CDR3 is 12 amino acids. Germline assignment: CDR1 SNHLY and CDR2 FYNNEI. The full variable domain, with the rest looked up from reference TRBV2 and TRBJ2-7, is EPEVTQTPSHQVTQMGQEVILRCVPISNHLYFYWYRQILGQKVEFLVSFYNNEISEKSEIFDDQFSVERPDGSNFTLKIRSTKLEDSAMYFCASSEGTYEQYFGPGTRLTVT.